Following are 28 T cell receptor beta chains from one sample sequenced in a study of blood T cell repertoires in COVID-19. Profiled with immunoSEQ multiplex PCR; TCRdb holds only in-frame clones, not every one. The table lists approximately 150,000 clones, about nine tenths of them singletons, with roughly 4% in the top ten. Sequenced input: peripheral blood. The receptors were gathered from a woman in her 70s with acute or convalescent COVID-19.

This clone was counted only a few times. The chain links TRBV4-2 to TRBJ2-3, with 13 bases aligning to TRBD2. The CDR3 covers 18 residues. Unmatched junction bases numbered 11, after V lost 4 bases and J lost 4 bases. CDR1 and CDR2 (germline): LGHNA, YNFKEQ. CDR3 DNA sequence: TGTGCCAGCAGCCTCCGACTAGCGGGAGGCTCCTCGGCAGATACGCAGTATTTT. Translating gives CASSLRLAGGSSADTQYF.

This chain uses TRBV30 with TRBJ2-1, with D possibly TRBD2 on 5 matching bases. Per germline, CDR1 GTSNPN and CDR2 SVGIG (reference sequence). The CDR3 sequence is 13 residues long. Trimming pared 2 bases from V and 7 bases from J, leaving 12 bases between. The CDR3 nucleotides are TGTGCCTGGAGTAGACCCCCGGGGAATGAGCAGTTCTTC. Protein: CAWSRPPGNEQFF.

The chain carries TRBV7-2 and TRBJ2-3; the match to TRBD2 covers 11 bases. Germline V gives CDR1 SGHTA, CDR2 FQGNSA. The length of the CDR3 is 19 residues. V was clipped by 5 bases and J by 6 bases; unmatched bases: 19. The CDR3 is CASSVPAIQTSGTFDTQYF. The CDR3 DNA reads TGTGCCAGCAGCGTTCCCGCCATCCAGACTAGCGGGACATTCGATACGCAGTATTTT.

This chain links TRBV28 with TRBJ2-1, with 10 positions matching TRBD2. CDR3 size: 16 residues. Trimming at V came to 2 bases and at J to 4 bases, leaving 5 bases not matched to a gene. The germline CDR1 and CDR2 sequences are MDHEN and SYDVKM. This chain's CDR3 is CASSLASGGLYNEQFF. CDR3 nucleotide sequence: TGTGCCAGCAGTTTAGCTAGCGGGGGCCTTTACAATGAGCAGTTCTTC.

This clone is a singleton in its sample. The CDR3 DNA follows: TGCAGCGTTGACCCGCAGGGGGATCATGGCTACACCTTC. Its translation: CSVDPQGDHGYTF. This chain links TRBV29-1 with TRBJ1-2, with 7 bases identical to TRBD1. The CDR3 loop spans 13 amino acids. The trim removed 3 bases at V and 6 bases at J, leaving 7 bases unmatched. Germline CDR1 reads SQVTM; CDR2 reads ANQGSEA. Full variable domain (remainder filled in from reference TRBV29-1 and TRBJ1-2): SAVISQKPSRDICQRGTSLTIQCQVDSQVTMMFWYRQQPGQSLTLIATANQGSEATYESGFVIDKFPISRPNLTFSTLTVSNMSPEDSSIYLCSVDPQGDHGYTFGSGTRLTVV.

CDR3 in DNA: TGTGCCAGTAGTGATACCGGGACAGCGAGGTATCAGCCCCAGCATTTT. Translating gives CASSDTGTARYQPQHF. This chain uses TRBV19 with TRBJ1-5; TRBD1 matches 7 bases. Germline CDR1 LNHDA, CDR2 SQIVND (reference sequence). The CDR3 length is 16 residues. V gave up 5 bases and J gave up 5 bases; unmatched junction bases: 12.

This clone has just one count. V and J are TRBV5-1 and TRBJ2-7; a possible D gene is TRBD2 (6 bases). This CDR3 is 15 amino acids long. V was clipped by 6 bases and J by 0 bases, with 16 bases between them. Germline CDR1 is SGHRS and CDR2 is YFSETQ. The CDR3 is CASMQSAGNSYEQYF. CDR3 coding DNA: TGCGCCAGCATGCAATCGGCGGGAAACTCCTACGAGCAGTACTTC.

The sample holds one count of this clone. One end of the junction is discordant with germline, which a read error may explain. CDR3 protein: CASSQGRYPVF. CDR3 sequence (DNA): TGCGCCAGCAGCCAGGGGCGCTATCCTGTGTTC. The rearrangement uses TRBV5-1 and TRBJ1-2; tentative D call: TRBD1 (6 bases). CDR3 size: 11 residues. Germline loops: CDR1 SGHRS, CDR2 YFSETQ.

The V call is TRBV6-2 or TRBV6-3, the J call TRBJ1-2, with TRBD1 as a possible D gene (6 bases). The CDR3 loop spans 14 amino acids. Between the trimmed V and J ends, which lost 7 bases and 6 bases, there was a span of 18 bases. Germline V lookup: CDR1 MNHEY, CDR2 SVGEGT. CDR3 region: CASNPTQGSHGYTF. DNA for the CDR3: TGTGCCAGCAACCCGACACAGGGTTCACATGGCTACACCTTC.

DNA for the CDR3: TGTGCCAGCAGCAAGACCCGGGACAGCGGAAACACCATATATTTT. Translated: CASSKTRDSGNTIYF. The chain joins TRBV7-6 to TRBJ1-3; 7 nucleotides match TRBD1. V dropped 5 bases and J dropped 4; count of bases not matched to a gene: 8. The germline CDR1 and CDR2 sequences are SGHVS and FNYEAQ. The CDR3 totals 15 residues.

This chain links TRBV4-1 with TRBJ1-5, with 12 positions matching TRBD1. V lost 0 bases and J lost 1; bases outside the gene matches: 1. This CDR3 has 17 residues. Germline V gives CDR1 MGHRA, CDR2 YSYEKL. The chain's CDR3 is CASSQEGQGASNQPQHF. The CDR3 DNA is TGCGCCAGCAGCCAAGAGGGACAGGGGGCAAGCAATCAGCCCCAGCATTTT.

Written as DNA, the CDR3 is TGTGCCACCAGCGCTAGTTCCTACGAGCAGTACTTC. Amino acid sequence: CATSASSYEQYF. The chain is built from TRBV15 and TRBJ2-7; no clear D gene. Germline CDR1 is LNHNV and CDR2 is YYDKDF (reference sequence). The V gene lost 5 bases and the J gene lost 1 base, with 6 bases spanning the gap. This CDR3 has 12 residues.

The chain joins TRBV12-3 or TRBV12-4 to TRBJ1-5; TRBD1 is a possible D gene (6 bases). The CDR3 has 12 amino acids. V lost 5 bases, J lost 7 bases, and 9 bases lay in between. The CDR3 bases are TGTGCCAGCAGTCCAGGGGTACAGCCCCAGCATTTT. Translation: CASSPGVQPQHF.

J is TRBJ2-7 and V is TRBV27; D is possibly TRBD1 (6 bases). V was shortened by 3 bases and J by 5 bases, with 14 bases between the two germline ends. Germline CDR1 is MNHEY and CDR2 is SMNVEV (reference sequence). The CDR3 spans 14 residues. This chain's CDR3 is CASSFVYRADEQYF. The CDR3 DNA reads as TGTGCCAGCAGTTTTGTTTACAGGGCCGACGAGCAGTACTTC.

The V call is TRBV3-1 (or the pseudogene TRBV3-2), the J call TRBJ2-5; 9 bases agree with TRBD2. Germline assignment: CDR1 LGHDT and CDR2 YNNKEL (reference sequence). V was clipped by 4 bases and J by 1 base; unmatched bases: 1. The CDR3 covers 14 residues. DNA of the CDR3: TGTGCCAGCAGCCTTAGCGGGGGCCAAGAGACCCAGTACTTC. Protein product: CASSLSGGQETQYF.

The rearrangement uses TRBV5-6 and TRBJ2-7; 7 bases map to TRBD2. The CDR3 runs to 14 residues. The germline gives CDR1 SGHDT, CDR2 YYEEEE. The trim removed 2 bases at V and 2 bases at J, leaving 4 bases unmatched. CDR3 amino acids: CASSLELAPYEQYF. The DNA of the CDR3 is TGTGCCAGCAGCTTAGAACTAGCGCCCTACGAGCAGTACTTC.

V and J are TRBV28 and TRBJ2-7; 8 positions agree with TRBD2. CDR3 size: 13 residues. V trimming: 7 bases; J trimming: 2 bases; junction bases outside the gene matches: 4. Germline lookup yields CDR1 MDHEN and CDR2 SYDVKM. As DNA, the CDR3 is TGTGCCAGCACCCTAGCGGGCGCCTACGAGCAGTACTTC. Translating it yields CASTLAGAYEQYF.

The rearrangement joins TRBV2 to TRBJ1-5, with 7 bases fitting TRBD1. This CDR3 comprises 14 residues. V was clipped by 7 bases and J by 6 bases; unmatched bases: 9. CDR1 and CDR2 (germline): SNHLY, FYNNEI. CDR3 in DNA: TGTGCCAGCACTACGGGACAGCAGGGTCAGCCCCAGCATTTT. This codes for CASTTGQQGQPQHF. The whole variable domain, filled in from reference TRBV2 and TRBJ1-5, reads EPEVTQTPSHQVTQMGQEVILRCVPISNHLYFYWYRQILGQKVEFLVSFYNNEISEKSEIFDDQFSVERPDGSNFTLKIRSTKLEDSAMYFCASTTGQQGQPQHFGDGTRLSIL.

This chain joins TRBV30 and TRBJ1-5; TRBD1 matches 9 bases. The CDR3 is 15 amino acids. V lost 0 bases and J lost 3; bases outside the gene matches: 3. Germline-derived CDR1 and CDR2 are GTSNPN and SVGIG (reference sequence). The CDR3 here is CAWSVGDRVNQPQHF. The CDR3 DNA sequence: TGTGCCTGGAGTGTGGGGGACAGGGTCAATCAGCCCCAGCATTTT.

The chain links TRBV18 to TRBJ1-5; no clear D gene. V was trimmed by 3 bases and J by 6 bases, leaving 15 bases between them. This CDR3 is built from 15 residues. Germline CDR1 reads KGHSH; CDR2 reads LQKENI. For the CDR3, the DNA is TGTGCCAGCTCACCCGTCTCCGGGAGGACTCAGCCCCAGCATTTT. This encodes CASSPVSGRTQPQHF. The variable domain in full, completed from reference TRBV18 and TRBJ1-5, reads NAGVMQNPRHLVRRRGQEARLRCSPMKGHSHVYWYRQLPEEGLKFMVYLQKENIIDESGMPKERFSAEFPKEGPSILRIQQVVRGDSAAYFCASSPVSGRTQPQHFGDGTRLSIL.

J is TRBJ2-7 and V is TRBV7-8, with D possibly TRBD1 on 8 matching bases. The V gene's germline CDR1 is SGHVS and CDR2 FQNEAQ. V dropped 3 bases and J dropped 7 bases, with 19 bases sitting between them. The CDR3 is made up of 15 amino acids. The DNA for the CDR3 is TGTGCCAGCAGCTTGGGGACAGGACAGGGAGGGGAGCAGTACTTC. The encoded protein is CASSLGTGQGGEQYF.

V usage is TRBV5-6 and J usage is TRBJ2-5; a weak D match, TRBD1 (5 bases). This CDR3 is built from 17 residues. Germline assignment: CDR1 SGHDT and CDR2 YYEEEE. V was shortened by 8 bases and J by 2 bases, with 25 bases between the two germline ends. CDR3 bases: TGTGCCAGTAGTACAAAAACAGCTTGGGGCAGACAAGAGACCCAGTACTTC. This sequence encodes CASSTKTAWGRQETQYF.

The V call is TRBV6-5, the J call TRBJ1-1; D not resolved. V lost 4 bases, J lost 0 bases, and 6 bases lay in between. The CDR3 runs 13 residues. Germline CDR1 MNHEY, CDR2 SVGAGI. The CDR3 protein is CASSSQLNTEAFF. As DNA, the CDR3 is TGTGCCAGCAGTTCACAGCTGAACACTGAAGCTTTCTTT.

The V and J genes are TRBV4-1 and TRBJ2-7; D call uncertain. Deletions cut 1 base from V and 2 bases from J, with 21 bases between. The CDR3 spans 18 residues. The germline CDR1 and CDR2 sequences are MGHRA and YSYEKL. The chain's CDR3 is CASSQVPRRGIPPYEQYF. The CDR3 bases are TGCGCCAGCAGCCAAGTACCCCGCCGCGGCATACCGCCCTACGAGCAGTACTTC.

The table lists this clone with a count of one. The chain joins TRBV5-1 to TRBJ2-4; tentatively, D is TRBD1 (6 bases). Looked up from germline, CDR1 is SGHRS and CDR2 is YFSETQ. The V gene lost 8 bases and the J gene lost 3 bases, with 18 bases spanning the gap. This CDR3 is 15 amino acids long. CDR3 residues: CARTHEAGVKNIQYF. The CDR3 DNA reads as TGCGCCAGGACACATGAAGCAGGGGTCAAAAACATTCAGTACTTC.

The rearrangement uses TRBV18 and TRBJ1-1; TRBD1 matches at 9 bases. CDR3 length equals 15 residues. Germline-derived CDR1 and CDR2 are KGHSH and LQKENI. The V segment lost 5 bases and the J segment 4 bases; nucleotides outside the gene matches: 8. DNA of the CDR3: TGTGCCAGCTCAGCGGTTCCGGGACAGGGCACTGAAGCTTTCTTT. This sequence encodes CASSAVPGQGTEAFF.

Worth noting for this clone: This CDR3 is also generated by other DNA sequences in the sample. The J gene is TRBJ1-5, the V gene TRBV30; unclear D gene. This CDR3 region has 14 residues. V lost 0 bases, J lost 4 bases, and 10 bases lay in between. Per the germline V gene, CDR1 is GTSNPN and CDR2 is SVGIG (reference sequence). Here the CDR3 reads CAWSVGGSNQPQHF. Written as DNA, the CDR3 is TGTGCCTGGAGTGTCGGAGGAAGTAATCAGCCCCAGCATTTT.

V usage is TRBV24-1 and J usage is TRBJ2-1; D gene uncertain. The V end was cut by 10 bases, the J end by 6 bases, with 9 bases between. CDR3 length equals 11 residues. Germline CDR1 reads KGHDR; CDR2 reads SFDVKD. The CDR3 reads CATQACNEQFF. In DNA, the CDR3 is TGTGCCACTCAAGCCTGCAATGAGCAGTTCTTC.